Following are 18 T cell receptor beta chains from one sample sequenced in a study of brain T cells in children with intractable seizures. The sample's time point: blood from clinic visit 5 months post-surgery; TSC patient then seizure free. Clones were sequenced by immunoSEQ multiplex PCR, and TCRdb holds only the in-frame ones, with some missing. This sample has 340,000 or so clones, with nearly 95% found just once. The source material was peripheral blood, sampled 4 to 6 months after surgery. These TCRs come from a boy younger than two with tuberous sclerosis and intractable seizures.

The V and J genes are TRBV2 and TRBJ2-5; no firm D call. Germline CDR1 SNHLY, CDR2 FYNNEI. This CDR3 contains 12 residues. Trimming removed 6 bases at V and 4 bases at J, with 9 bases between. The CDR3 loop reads CASSPHPETQYF. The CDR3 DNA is TGTGCCAGCAGCCCCCATCCAGAGACCCAGTACTTC.

CDR3 protein: CSVVWARPSDTQYF. In nucleotides, the CDR3 is TGCAGCGTTGTGTGGGCTAGACCTTCAGATACGCAGTATTTT. The rearrangement uses TRBV29-1 and TRBJ2-3; no clear D gene. CDR1 SQVTM and CDR2 ANQGSEA come from the germline V gene. The CDR3 contains 14 residues. The V gene lost 4 bases and the J gene lost 4 bases, with 15 bases spanning the gap.

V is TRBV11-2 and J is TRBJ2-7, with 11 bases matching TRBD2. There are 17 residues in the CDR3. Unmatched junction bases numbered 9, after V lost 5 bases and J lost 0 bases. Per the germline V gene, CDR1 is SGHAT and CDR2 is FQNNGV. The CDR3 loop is CASSPPLAGGSSYEQYF. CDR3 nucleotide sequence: TGTGCCAGCAGCCCCCCCCTAGCGGGGGGAAGCTCCTACGAGCAGTACTTC. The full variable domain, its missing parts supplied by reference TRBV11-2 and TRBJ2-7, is EAGVAQSPRYKIIEKRQSVAFWCNPISGHATLYWYQQILGQGPKLLIQFQNNGVVDDSQLPKDRFSAERLKGVDSTLKIQPAKLEDSAVYLCASSPPLAGGSSYEQYFGPGTRLTVT.

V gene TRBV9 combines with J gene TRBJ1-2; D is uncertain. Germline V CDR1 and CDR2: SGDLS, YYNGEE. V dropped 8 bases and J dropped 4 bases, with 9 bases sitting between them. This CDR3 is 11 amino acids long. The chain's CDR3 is CASHLLYGYTF. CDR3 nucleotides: TGTGCCAGTCACCTCCTCTATGGCTACACCTTC.

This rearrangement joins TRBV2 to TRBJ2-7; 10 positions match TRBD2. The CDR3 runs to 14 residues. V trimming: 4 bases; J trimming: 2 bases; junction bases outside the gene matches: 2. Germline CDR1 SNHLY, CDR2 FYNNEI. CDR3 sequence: CASSGTSGAYEQYF. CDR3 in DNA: TGTGCCAGCAGTGGGACTAGCGGCGCCTACGAGCAGTACTTC.

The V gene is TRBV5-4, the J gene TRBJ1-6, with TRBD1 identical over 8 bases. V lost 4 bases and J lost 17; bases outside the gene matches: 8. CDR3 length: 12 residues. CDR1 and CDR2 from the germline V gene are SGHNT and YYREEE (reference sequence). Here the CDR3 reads CASSPGTGEVHF. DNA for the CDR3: TGTGCCAGCAGCCCGGGGACAGGCGAGGTCCACTTT.

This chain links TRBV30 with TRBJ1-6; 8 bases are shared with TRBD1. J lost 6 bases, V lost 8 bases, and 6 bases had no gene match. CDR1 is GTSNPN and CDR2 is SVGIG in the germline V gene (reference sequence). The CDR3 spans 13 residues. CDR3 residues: CAIRQGSNSPLHF. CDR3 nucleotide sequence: TGTGCCATTCGACAGGGGAGTAATTCACCCCTCCACTTT.

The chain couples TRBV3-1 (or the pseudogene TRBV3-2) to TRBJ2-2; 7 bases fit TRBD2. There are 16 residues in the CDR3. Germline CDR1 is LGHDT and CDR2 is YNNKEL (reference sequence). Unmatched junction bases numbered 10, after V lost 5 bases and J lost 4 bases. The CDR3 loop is CASSGVRGGGTGELFF. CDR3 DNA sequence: TGTGCCAGCAGCGGAGTAAGGGGCGGGGGCACCGGGGAGCTGTTTTTT.

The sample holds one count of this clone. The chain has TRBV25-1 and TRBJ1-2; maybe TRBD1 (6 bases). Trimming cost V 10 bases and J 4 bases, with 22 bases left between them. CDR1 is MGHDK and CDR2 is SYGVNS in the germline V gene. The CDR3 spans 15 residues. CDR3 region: CATEGGSRSSYGYTF. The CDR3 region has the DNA TGTGCCACCGAGGGGGGAAGTCGGTCTAGCTATGGCTACACCTTC.

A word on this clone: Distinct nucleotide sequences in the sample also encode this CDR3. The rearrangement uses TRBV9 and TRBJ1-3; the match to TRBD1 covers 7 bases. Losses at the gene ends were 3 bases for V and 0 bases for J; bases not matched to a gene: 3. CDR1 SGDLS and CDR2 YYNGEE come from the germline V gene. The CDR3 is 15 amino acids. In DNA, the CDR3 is TGTGCCAGCAGCGGAGGGACAGCCTCTGGAAACACCATATATTTT. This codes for CASSGGTASGNTIYF.

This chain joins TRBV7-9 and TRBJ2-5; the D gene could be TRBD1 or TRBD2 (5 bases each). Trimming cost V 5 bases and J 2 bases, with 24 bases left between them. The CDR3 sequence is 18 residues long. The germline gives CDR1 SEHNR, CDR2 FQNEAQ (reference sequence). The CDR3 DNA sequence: TGTGCCAGCAGCCCCGCACACGGGGCGAACCTATTTCAAGAGACCCAGTACTTC. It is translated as CASSPAHGANLFQETQYF.

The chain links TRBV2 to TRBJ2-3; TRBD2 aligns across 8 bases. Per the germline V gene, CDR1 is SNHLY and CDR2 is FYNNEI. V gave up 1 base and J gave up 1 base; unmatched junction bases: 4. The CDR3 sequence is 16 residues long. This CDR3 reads CASSEEAGGRTDTQYF. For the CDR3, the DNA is TGTGCCAGCAGTGAAGAGGCGGGGGGACGCACAGATACGCAGTATTTT. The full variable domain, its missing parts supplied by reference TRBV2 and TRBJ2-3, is EPEVTQTPSHQVTQMGQEVILRCVPISNHLYFYWYRQILGQKVEFLVSFYNNEISEKSEIFDDQFSVERPDGSNFTLKIRSTKLEDSAMYFCASSEEAGGRTDTQYFGPGTRLTVL.

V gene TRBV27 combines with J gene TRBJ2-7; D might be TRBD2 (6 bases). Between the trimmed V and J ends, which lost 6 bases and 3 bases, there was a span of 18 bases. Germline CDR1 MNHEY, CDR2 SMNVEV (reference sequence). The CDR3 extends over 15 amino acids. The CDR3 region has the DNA TGTGCCAGCAGGAGCTTCCGGGGGACCCACTACGAGCAGTACTTC. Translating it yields CASRSFRGTHYEQYF.

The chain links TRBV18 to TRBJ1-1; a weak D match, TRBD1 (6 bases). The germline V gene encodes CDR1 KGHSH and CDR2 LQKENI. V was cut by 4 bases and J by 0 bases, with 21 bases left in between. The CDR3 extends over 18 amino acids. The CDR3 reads CASSRGGQYGRMNTEAFF. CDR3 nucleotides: TGTGCCAGCTCACGGGGAGGACAGTACGGGCGAATGAACACTGAAGCTTTCTTT.

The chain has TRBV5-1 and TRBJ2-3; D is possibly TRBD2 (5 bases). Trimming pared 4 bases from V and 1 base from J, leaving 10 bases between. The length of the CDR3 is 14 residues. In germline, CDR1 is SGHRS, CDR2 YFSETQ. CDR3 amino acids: CASSAGGGTDTQYF. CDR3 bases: TGCGCCAGCAGCGCAGGAGGCGGCACAGATACGCAGTATTTT.

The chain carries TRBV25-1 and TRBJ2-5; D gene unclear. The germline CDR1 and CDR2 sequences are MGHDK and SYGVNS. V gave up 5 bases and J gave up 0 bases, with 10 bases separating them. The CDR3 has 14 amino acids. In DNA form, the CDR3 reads TGTGCCAGCAGTTTTTTCGGCAACCAAGAGACCCAGTACTTC. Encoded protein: CASSFFGNQETQYF.

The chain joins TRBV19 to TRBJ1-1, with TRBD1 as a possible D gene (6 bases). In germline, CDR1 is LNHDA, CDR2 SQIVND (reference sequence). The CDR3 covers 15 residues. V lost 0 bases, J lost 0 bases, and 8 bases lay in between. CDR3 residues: CASSIDWGLNTEAFF. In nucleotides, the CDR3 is TGTGCCAGTAGTATAGATTGGGGGCTGAACACTGAAGCTTTCTTT.

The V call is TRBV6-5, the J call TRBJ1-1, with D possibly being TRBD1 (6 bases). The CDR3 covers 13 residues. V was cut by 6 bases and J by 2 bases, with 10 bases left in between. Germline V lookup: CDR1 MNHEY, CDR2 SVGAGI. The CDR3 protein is CASRPQGNTEAFF. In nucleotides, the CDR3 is TGTGCCAGCAGACCACAGGGAAACACTGAAGCTTTCTTT.